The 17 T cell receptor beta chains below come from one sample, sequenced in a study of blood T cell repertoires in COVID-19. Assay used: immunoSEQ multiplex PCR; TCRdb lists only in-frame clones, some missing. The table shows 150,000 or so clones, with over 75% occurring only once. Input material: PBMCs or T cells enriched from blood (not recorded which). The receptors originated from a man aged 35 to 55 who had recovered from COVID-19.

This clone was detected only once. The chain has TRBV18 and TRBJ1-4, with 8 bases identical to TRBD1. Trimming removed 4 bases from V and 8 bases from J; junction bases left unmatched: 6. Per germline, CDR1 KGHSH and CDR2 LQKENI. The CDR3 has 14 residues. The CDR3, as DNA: TGTGCCAGCTCACTAACAGGGGGGGAAGAAAAACTGTTTTTT. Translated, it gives CASSLTGGEEKLFF. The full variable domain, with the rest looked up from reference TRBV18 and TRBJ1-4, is NAGVMQNPRHLVRRRGQEARLRCSPMKGHSHVYWYRQLPEEGLKFMVYLQKENIIDESGMPKERFSAEFPKEGPSILRIQQVVRGDSAAYFCASSLTGGEEKLFFGSGTQLSVL.

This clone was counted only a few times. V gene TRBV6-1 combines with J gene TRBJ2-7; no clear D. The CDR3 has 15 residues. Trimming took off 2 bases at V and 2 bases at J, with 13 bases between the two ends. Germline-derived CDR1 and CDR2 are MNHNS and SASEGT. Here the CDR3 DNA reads TGTGCCAGCAGTGAATACGCGACACCCCCCTACGAGCAGTACGTC. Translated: CASSEYATPPYEQYV.

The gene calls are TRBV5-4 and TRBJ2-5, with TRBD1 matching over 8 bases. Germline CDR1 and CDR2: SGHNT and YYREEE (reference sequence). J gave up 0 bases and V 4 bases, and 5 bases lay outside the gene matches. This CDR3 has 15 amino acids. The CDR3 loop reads CASSQTGEYQETQYF. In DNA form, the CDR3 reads TGTGCCAGCAGCCAGACAGGGGAGTACCAAGAGACCCAGTACTTC. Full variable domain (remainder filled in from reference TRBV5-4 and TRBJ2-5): ETGVTQSPTHLIKTRGQQVTLRCSSQSGHNTVSWYQQALGQGPQFIFQYYREEENGRGNFPPRFSGLQFPNYSSELNVNALELDDSALYLCASSQTGEYQETQYFGPGTRLLVL.

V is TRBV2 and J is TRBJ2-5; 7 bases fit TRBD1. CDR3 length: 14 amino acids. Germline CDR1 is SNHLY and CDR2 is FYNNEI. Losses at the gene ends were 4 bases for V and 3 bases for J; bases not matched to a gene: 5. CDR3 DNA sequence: TGTGCCAGCAGTGGAAGTACAGGGGAAGAGACCCAGTACTTC. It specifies CASSGSTGEETQYF.

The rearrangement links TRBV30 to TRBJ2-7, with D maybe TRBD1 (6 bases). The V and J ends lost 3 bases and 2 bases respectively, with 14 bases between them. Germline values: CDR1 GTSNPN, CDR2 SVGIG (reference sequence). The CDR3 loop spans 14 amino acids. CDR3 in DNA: TGTGCCTGGAGGCCTATAACAGGGCCCTACGAGCAGTACTTC. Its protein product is CAWRPITGPYEQYF.

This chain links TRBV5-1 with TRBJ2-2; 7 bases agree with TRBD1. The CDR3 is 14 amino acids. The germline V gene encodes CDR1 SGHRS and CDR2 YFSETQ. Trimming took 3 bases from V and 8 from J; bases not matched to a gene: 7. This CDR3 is CASSWGQSPGELFF. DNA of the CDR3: TGCGCCAGCAGCTGGGGACAGTCCCCAGGGGAGCTGTTTTTT.

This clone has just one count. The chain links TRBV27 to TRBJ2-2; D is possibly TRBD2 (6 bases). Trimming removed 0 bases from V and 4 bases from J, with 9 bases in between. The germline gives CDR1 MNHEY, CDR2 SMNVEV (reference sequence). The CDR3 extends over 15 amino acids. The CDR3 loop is CASSLSPGVTGELFF. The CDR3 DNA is TGTGCCAGCAGTTTATCTCCGGGGGTCACCGGGGAGCTGTTTTTT.

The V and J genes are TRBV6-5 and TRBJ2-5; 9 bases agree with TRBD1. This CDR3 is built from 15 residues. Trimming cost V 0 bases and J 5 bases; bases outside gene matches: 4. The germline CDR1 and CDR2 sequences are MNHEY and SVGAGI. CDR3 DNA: TGTGCCAGCAGTTACTCGACAGGGGGTCCCGAGACCCAGTACTTC. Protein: CASSYSTGGPETQYF.

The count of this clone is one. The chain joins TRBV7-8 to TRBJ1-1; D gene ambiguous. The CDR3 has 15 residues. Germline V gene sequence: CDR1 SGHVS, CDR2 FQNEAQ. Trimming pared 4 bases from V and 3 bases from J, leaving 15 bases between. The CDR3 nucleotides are TGTGCCAGCAGCTCCCAGGAGGGCTCATACACTGAAGCTTTCTTT. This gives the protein CASSSQEGSYTEAFF.

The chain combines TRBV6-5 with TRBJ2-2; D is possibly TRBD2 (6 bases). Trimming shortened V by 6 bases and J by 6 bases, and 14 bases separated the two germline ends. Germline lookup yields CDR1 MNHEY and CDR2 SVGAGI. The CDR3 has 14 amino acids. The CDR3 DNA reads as TGTGCCAGCAGCCGCCCTGGGGGGTCCGGGGAGCTGTTTTTT. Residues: CASSRPGGSGELFF.

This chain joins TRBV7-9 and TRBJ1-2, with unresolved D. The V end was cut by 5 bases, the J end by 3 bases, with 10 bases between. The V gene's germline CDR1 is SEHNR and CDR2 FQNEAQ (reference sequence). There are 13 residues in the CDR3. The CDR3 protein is CASSPPVDYGYTF. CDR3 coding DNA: TGTGCCAGCAGCCCCCCCGTCGACTATGGCTACACCTTC.

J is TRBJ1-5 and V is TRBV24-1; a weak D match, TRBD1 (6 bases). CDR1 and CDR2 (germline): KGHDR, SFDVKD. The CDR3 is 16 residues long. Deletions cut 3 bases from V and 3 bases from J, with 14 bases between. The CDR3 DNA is TGTGCCACCAGTGATCCCCGGGACAAAGCCAATCAGCCCCAGCATTTT. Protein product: CATSDPRDKANQPQHF.

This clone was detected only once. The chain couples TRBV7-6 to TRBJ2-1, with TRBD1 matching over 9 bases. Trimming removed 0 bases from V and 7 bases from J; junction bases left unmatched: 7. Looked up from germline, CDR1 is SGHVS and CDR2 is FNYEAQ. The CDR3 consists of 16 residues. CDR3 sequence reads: CASSLASGTGRNEQFF. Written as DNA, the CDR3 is TGTGCCAGCAGCTTAGCGTCCGGGACAGGGAGGAATGAGCAGTTCTTC.

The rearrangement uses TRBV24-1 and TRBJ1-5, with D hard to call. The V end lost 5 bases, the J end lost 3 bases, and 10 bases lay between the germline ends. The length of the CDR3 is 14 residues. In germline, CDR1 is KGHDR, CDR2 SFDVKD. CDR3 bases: TGTGCCACCAGTGGTTCCGGGTTCAATCAGCCCCAGCATTTT. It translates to CATSGSGFNQPQHF.

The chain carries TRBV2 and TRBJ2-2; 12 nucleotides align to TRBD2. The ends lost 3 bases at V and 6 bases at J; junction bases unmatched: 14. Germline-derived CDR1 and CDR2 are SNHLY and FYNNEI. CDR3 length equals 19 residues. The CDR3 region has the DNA TGTGCCAGCAGTGACGGGGGGACTAGCGGGCTCGGGGGAGCCGGGGAGCTGTTTTTT. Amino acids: CASSDGGTSGLGGAGELFF.

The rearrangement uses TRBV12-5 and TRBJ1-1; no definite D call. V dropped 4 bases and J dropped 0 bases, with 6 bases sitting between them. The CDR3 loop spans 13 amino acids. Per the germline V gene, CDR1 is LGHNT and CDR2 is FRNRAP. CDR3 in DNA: TGTGCTAGTGGTTATATCGTGAACACTGAAGCTTTCTTT. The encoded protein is CASGYIVNTEAFF.

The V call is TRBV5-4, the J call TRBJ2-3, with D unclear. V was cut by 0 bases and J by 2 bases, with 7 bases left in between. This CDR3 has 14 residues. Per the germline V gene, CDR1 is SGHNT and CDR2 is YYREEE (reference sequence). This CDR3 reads CASSLVETTDTQYF. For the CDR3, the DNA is TGTGCCAGCAGCTTGGTGGAGACCACAGATACGCAGTATTTT.